The 12 T cell receptor beta chains presented below share a single source sample, sequenced in a study of blood T cell repertoires in COVID-19 (dated by TCRdb to 2020 to 2021). The library was generated by the immunoSEQ multiplex PCR assay. TCRdb mirrors the immuneACCESS table, restricted to in-frame sequences. Some clones are absent from its copies; in checked studies, under half trace to an unresolved V gene, and the reason for the others is unknown. The sample data list 320,000 or so clones, and under 90% of these were observed just once. Over 4% of the sample goes to the ten largest clones. Sequencing was performed on PBMCs or T cells enriched from blood (not recorded which). The origin of the receptors is a man aged 55 to 69 who had recovered from COVID-19.

In regard to this clone: Additional DNA sequences in this sample encode the identical CDR3. The chain joins TRBV28 to TRBJ1-2, with TRBD1 identical over 8 bases. CDR3 length equals 13 residues. The germline CDR1 and CDR2 sequences are MDHEN and SYDVKM. V gave up 6 bases and J gave up 2 bases; unmatched junction bases: 2. The CDR3 bases are TGTGCCAGCAGCTACAGGGGGAACTATGGCTACACCTTC. Translated: CASSYRGNYGYTF.

The rearrangement links TRBV27 to TRBJ2-3; perhaps TRBD1 as D (5 bases). Trimming took 5 bases from V and 5 from J, leaving 17 bases between them. This CDR3 is built from 15 residues. Germline values: CDR1 MNHEY, CDR2 SMNVEV (reference sequence). The CDR3 region is CASSHPGRAEDTQYF. CDR3 sequence (DNA): TGTGCCAGCAGTCACCCCGGCAGGGCCGAAGATACGCAGTATTTT.

This sequence joins TRBV30 and TRBJ2-6; the match to TRBD1 covers 12 bases. V gave up 3 bases and J gave up 2 bases; unmatched junction bases: 8. This CDR3 region has 18 residues. Germline V gives CDR1 GTSNPN, CDR2 SVGIG (reference sequence). Written as DNA, the CDR3 is TGTGCCTGGAGCGTCCGGGGACAGGGGGCGACTGGGGCCAACGTCCTGACTTTC. It specifies CAWSVRGQGATGANVLTF.

CDR3 bases: TGTGCCAGCCGGGCGACAGGGGGCGGTGGCTACACCTTC. Protein: CASRATGGGGYTF. The chain links TRBV5-6 to TRBJ1-2; 10 bases agree with TRBD1. The CDR3 length is 13 residues. J lost 7 bases, V lost 7 bases, and 7 bases had no gene match. In germline, CDR1 is SGHDT, CDR2 YYEEEE.

The chain carries TRBV7-9 and TRBJ1-4; 7 bases align to TRBD1. Germline V gives CDR1 SEHNR, CDR2 FQNEAQ (reference sequence). The ends lost 2 bases at V and 3 bases at J; junction bases unmatched: 6. This CDR3 has 16 amino acids. DNA for the CDR3: TGTGCCAGCAGCTTACTTAAGACAGGGCCTAATGAAAAACTGTTTTTT. This sequence encodes CASSLLKTGPNEKLFF.

This chain uses TRBV28 with TRBJ2-1; 12 nucleotides line up with TRBD2. The CDR3 sequence is 16 residues long. V shed 4 bases, J shed 3 bases, and the junction held 4 bases outside the gene matches. Germline-derived CDR1 and CDR2 are MDHEN and SYDVKM. The CDR3 nucleotides read TGTGCCAGCAGTTCAGGACTAGCGGGATACTACAATGAGCAGTTCTTC. Encoded protein: CASSSGLAGYYNEQFF.

J is TRBJ2-7 and V is TRBV18; tentatively, D is TRBD2 (5 bases). The V end was cut by 5 bases, the J end by 7 bases, with 18 bases between. Germline CDR1 KGHSH, CDR2 LQKENI. This CDR3 has 14 residues. Here the CDR3 DNA reads TGTGCCAGCTCAATATCCGTCCCGACGGGGGAGCAGTACTTC. Protein sequence: CASSISVPTGEQYF.

The chain joins TRBV6-5 to TRBJ2-3; D not certain. CDR1 and CDR2 from the germline V gene are MNHEY and SVGAGI. The V end was cut by 5 bases, the J end by 2 bases, with 8 bases between. The CDR3 is 13 amino acids. The CDR3 DNA is TGTGCCAGCAGTCGACTGTACACAGATACGCAGTATTTT. Residues: CASSRLYTDTQYF.

The V gene is TRBV24-1, the J gene TRBJ2-3; 7 bases map to TRBD1. With 4 bases clipped from V and 1 base from J, the junction kept 10 bases outside the gene matches. The CDR3 runs to 17 residues. Germline lookup yields CDR1 KGHDR and CDR2 SFDVKD. CDR3 in amino acids: CATSDPREGGGTDTQYF. The CDR3 DNA sequence: TGTGCCACCAGTGACCCGAGAGAAGGGGGCGGCACAGATACGCAGTATTTT.

The chain couples TRBV3-1 (or the pseudogene TRBV3-2) to TRBJ2-5, with TRBD1 matching over 11 bases. Germline assignment: CDR1 LGHDT and CDR2 YNNKEL (reference sequence). J was trimmed by 6 bases and V by 8 bases; bases with no gene match: 14. This CDR3 contains 16 residues. The DNA for the CDR3 is TGTGCCAGCGGGGCCCCCGGGACAGGGGGTAGGAAGACCCAGTACTTC. This sequence encodes CASGAPGTGGRKTQYF.

The chain uses TRBV29-1 and TRBJ1-1, with no clear D. This CDR3 is 12 amino acids long. Germline values: CDR1 SQVTM, CDR2 ANQGSEA. Trimming cost V 0 bases and J 1 base, with 3 bases left between them. The CDR3 coding sequence is TGCAGCGTTGAAGAACAGAACACTGAAGCTTTCTTT. Translating gives CSVEEQNTEAFF.

This chain joins TRBV5-1 and TRBJ1-1; D may be TRBD1 (5 bases). Germline lookup yields CDR1 SGHRS and CDR2 YFSETQ. The CDR3 sequence is 13 residues long. V was pared by 2 bases and J by 3 bases, with 8 bases between. DNA for the CDR3: TGCGCCAGCAGCTTTGGGGCGGACACTGAAGCTTTCTTT. Translation: CASSFGADTEAFF.